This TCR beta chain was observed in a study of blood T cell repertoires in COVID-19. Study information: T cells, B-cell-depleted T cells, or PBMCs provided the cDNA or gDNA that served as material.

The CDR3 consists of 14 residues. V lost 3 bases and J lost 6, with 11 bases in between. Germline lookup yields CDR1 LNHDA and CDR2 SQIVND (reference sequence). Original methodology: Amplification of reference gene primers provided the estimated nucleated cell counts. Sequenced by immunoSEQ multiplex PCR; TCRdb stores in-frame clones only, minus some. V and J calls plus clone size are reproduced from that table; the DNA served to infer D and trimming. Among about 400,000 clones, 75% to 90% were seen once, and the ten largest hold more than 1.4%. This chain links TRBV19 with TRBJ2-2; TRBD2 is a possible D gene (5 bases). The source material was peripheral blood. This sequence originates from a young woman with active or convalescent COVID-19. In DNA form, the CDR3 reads TGTGCCAGTAGTATCCTAACAGCGGCCGGGGAGCTGTTTTTT. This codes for CASSILTAAGELFF.